This T cell receptor beta chain was observed in a study of T cell repertoires in cytomegalovirus infection. Study background: Matching HLA type, along with CMV infection, was indicated by public TCR beta signatures.

One entry per CDR3 protein, called by TCRdb with MiXCR from the reads. This sample yields around 260,000 distinct CDR3 sequences, of which about 23% are seen a single time; around 14% belongs to the top ten. This clonotype has only a few counts. Its target is unknown. The study, taken as a whole, reports: Summed frequency of public TCR beta families distinguished CMV carriers with the relevant HLA.

This CDR3 is 12 amino acids long. In germline, CDR1 is MDHEN, CDR2 SYDVKM. Trimming took off 7 bases at V and 7 bases at J, with 13 bases between the two ends. Input material: PBMCs. V gene TRBV28 combines with J gene TRBJ1-2; no clear D gene. The TCR sequence derives from a human donor in good health (CMV status not recorded). Some clones in this sample may be carry-over from other donors' samples. The CDR3 loop reads CASIGDVAGYTF. The CDR3 DNA follows: TGTGCCAGCATAGGCGACGTGGCTGGCTACACCTTC.